What follows are 31 T cell receptor beta chains derived from one specimen sequenced in a study of Tregs in tolerant kidney transplant recipients. Profiling relied on immunoSEQ multiplex PCR, and the TCRdb table lists in-frame clones only, not all of them. Among fewer than 80,000 clones, 95% to 98% were seen once, and the ten largest hold around 0.51%. Source: CD4+ T cells from blood, taken before the transplant. The receptor set was obtained from a human donor who received a combined kidney and bone marrow transplant.

J is TRBJ2-5 and V is TRBV9, with TRBD2 identical over 8 bases. Germline V gene sequence: CDR1 SGDLS, CDR2 YYNGEE. This CDR3 is built from 16 residues. J lost 1 base, V lost 0 bases, and 5 bases had no gene match. The CDR3 here is CASSVAAGGAQETQYF. CDR3 nucleotide sequence: TGTGCCAGCAGCGTAGCGGCGGGGGGAGCCCAAGAGACCCAGTACTTC.

The chain recombines TRBV5-5 with TRBJ1-3; D not certain. The length of the CDR3 is 15 residues. The V end was cut by 0 bases, the J end by 8 bases, with 15 bases between. Germline assignment: CDR1 SGHKS and CDR2 YYEKEE (reference sequence). The CDR3 region is CASSLVVGTVYTIYF. The DNA of the CDR3 is TGTGCCAGCAGCTTGGTGGTTGGTACGGTTTACACCATATATTTT. Variable domain in full (rest from reference TRBV5-5 and TRBJ1-3): DAGVTQSPTHLIKTRGQQVTLRCSPISGHKSVSWYQQVLGQGPQFIFQYYEKEERGRGNFPDRFSARQFPNYSSELNVNALLLGDSALYLCASSLVVGTVYTIYFGEGSWLTVV.

The gene calls are TRBV7-9 and TRBJ1-5, with D possibly being TRBD1 (5 bases). CDR1 is SEHNR, CDR2 FQNEAQ, per germline (reference sequence). CDR3 length equals 14 residues. V gave up 4 bases and J gave up 0 bases, with 7 bases separating them. The CDR3 DNA is TGTGCCAGCAGCTGGGGGGGTAGCAATCAGCCCCAGCATTTT. This translates into CASSWGGSNQPQHF.

The rearrangement uses TRBV2 and TRBJ1-5; 7 nucleotides align to TRBD1. Germline V gene data show CDR1 as SNHLY and CDR2 as FYNNEI. V lost 6 bases to trimming and J lost 2 bases; unmatched junction nucleotides: 7. The CDR3 is 15 amino acids. CDR3 in amino acids: CASRLGTGGNQPQHF. The CDR3 DNA follows: TGTGCCAGCAGATTAGGAACAGGGGGCAATCAGCCCCAGCATTTT.

The V gene is TRBV6-5, the J gene TRBJ2-5; 7 bases are shared with TRBD2. Germline lookup yields CDR1 MNHEY and CDR2 SVGAGI. The CDR3 loop spans 11 amino acids. CDR3 residues: CGTGRRETQYF. CDR3 sequence (DNA): TGTGGGACCGGGAGGCGAGAGACCCAGTACTTC.

This rearrangement joins TRBV13 to TRBJ1-2; D ambiguous. Trimming pared 5 bases from V and 4 bases from J, leaving 11 bases between. Germline lookup yields CDR1 PRHDT and CDR2 FYEKMQ (reference sequence). The length of the CDR3 is 13 residues. CDR3 in amino acids: CASSPRGLYGYTF. The DNA for the CDR3 is TGTGCCAGCAGCCCACGGGGTCTCTATGGCTACACCTTC.

This sequence joins TRBV7-6 and TRBJ1-4; D unresolved. V was clipped by 4 bases and J by 7 bases, with 13 bases between them. Germline loops: CDR1 SGHVS, CDR2 FNYEAQ. The CDR3 loop spans 14 amino acids. CDR3 nucleotides: TGTGCCAGCAGCTCCAGTGGGCGGGCTGAAAAACTGTTTTTT. Amino acid sequence: CASSSSGRAEKLFF.

The rearrangement links TRBV4-2 to TRBJ2-3; 12 positions agree with TRBD2. CDR3 length: 14 residues. Germline V gene lookup returns CDR1 LGHNA and CDR2 YNFKEQ. The V and J ends lost 8 bases and 6 bases, in that order; junction bases with no gene match: 6. The CDR3 here is CASRGTSGRDTQYF. In DNA form, the CDR3 reads TGTGCCAGCCGGGGAACTAGCGGGAGGGATACGCAGTATTTT.

In DNA form, the CDR3 reads TGTGCCAGCAGCTTCGAGGACTATGGCTACACCTTC. This gives the protein CASSFEDYGYTF. V gene TRBV5-4 combines with J gene TRBJ1-2, with D hard to call. V was pared by 2 bases and J by 3 bases, with 5 bases between. The CDR3 has 12 amino acids. Germline V gene lookup returns CDR1 SGHNT and CDR2 YYREEE (reference sequence).

The chain combines TRBV6-5 with TRBJ1-1; D perhaps matches TRBD1 (6 bases). Germline V gene sequence: CDR1 MNHEY, CDR2 SVGAGI. This CDR3 is 14 amino acids long. Trimming shortened V by 2 bases and J by 7 bases, and 14 bases separated the two germline ends. This CDR3 is CASSYSRGVGEAFF. The CDR3 nucleotides read TGTGCCAGCAGTTACAGCAGGGGCGTGGGTGAAGCTTTCTTT.

The genes are TRBV4-1 and TRBJ1-4; 9 nucleotides line up with TRBD1. The length of the CDR3 is 16 residues. Germline CDR1 and CDR2: MGHRA and YSYEKL. V shed 5 bases and J 5 bases; nucleotides not matched to a gene: 9. Here the CDR3 DNA reads TGCGCCAGCAGCTTACCGGGACAGGGACGGAATGAAAAACTGTTTTTT. This encodes CASSLPGQGRNEKLFF.

V usage is TRBV28 and J usage is TRBJ2-7; TRBD1 matches at 9 bases. Trimming removed 5 bases from V and 5 bases from J; junction bases left unmatched: 19. The CDR3 covers 18 residues. CDR1 is MDHEN and CDR2 is SYDVKM in the germline V gene. The CDR3 nucleotides read TGTGCCAGCAGTCCCCCCTATCGTATCGGGACAGGGTACGACGAGCAGTACTTC. Translating gives CASSPPYRIGTGYDEQYF.

CDR3 coding DNA: TGTGCCAGCCCTCCCGAAGCATTGCAGGGGACTGAAGCTTTCTTT. This codes for CASPPEALQGTEAFF. This chain links TRBV28 with TRBJ1-1; D might be TRBD1 (6 bases). The CDR3 contains 15 residues. V was clipped by 8 bases and J by 5 bases, with 21 bases between them. Germline-derived CDR1 and CDR2 are MDHEN and SYDVKM. The full variable domain, with the rest looked up from reference TRBV28 and TRBJ1-1, is DVKVTQSSRYLVKRTGEKVFLECVQDMDHENMFWYRQDPGLGLRLIYFSYDVKMKEKGDIPEGYSVSREKKERFSLILESASTNQTSMYLCASPPEALQGTEAFFGQGTRLTVV.

Worth noting for this clone: It is unclear where the CDR3 begins or ends on the DNA, so no DNA is shown, and the CDR3 is as TCRdb lists it. The chain is built from TRBV7-6 and TRBJ2-1; TRBD1, the D gene given by the table, was not confirmed from the DNA. Germline CDR1 is SGHVS and CDR2 is FNYEAQ. The CDR3 is 13 residues long, counting both termini. This CDR3 is CASSLVAEGAEFF.

The gene calls are TRBV7-2 and TRBJ1-1; no firm D call. V was shortened by 5 bases and J by 5 bases, with 18 bases between the two germline ends. Germline V gives CDR1 SGHTA, CDR2 FQGNSA. This CDR3 spans 15 amino acids. As DNA, the CDR3 is TGTGCCAGCAGCGGCCACGGGAACTACTTAACTGAAGCTTTCTTT. Amino acids: CASSGHGNYLTEAFF.

The V gene is TRBV5-1, the J gene TRBJ2-5, with 9 bases identical to TRBD2. The CDR3 is 17 amino acids. The germline gives CDR1 SGHRS, CDR2 YFSETQ. The ends lost 2 bases at V and 4 bases at J; junction bases unmatched: 12. The DNA of the CDR3 is TGCGCCAGCAGCTTTTTTCTGTCTGGGACTAGCCCAGAGACCCAGTACTTC. Protein product: CASSFFLSGTSPETQYF.

J is TRBJ1-5 and V is TRBV7-2; D gene unclear. Trimming removed 1 base at V and 8 bases at J, with 6 bases between. The germline V gene has CDR1 SGHTA and CDR2 FQGNSA. The CDR3 is 12 amino acids. This CDR3 reads CASSLVAEPQHF. The CDR3 nucleotides are TGTGCCAGCAGCTTAGTCGCGGAGCCCCAGCATTTT. Based on the CDR3 plus reference TRBV7-2 and TRBJ1-5, the full variable domain is GAGVSQSPSNKVTEKGKDVELRCDPISGHTALYWYRQSLGQGLEFLIYFQGNSAPDKSGLPSDRFSAERTGGSVSTLTIQRTQQEDSAVYLCASSLVAEPQHFGDGTRLSIL.

This clone was picked up one time. The chain uses TRBV10-3 and TRBJ1-5; 8 nucleotides match TRBD1. The ends lost 7 bases at V and 1 base at J; junction bases unmatched: 6. Looked up from germline, CDR1 is ENHRY and CDR2 is SYGVKD. This CDR3 has 15 amino acids. CDR3 DNA: TGTGCCATCAACGCAGGGGGCCTGAGCAATCAGCCCCAGCATTTT. It is translated as CAINAGGLSNQPQHF.

V usage is TRBV7-2 and J usage is TRBJ2-3, with 8 bases matching TRBD2. Germline V CDR1 and CDR2: SGHTA, FQGNSA. The V gene end was trimmed by 4 bases and the J gene end by 3 bases; junction bases not matched to a gene: 6. The CDR3 is 15 amino acids. CDR3 nucleotides: TGTGCCAGCAGCTCGGGGGGGGGCCTTACAGATACGCAGTATTTT. It codes for CASSSGGGLTDTQYF.

The chain is built from TRBV14 and TRBJ1-3; D is undetermined. Trimming shortened V by 0 bases and J by 8 bases, and 8 bases separated the two germline ends. The CDR3 runs 13 residues. Germline CDR1 is SGHDN and CDR2 is FVKESK. DNA of the CDR3: TGTGCCAGCAGCCAAGATTTCGGTGACACCATATATTTT. This gives the protein CASSQDFGDTIYF.

This clone has just one count. The chain combines TRBV27 with TRBJ2-1; 11 bases match TRBD1. In germline, CDR1 is MNHEY, CDR2 SMNVEV (reference sequence). V lost 7 bases to trimming and J lost 3 bases; unmatched junction nucleotides: 2. This CDR3 is built from 14 residues. The CDR3: CASKDRGLYNEQFF. The DNA of the CDR3 is TGTGCCAGCAAGGACAGGGGGCTCTACAATGAGCAGTTCTTC.

This chain links TRBV6-1 with TRBJ2-4; a possible D gene is TRBD2 (5 bases). V was pared by 7 bases and J by 7 bases, with 17 bases between. The CDR3 is 14 residues long. The germline gives CDR1 MNHNS, CDR2 SASEGT. The DNA for the CDR3 is TGTGCCAGCATCGGGGTTCTAGCATCGAACATTCAGTACTTC. Translating gives CASIGVLASNIQYF.

The gene calls are TRBV12-5 and TRBJ1-2, with 8 bases identical to TRBD1. The ends lost 5 bases at V and 8 bases at J; junction bases unmatched: 10. This CDR3 has 14 residues. Germline values: CDR1 LGHNT, CDR2 FRNRAP. CDR3 in DNA: TGTGCTAGTGGTCCCGGGACAGGATTAGGCGGCTACACCTTC. Its translation is CASGPGTGLGGYTF.

V is TRBV29-1 and J is TRBJ1-3; 10 bases line up with TRBD1. Germline loops: CDR1 SQVTM, CDR2 ANQGSEA. CDR3 length: 17 amino acids. After removal of 4 bases from V and 0 bases from J, the junction contained 9 bases not matched to a gene. The CDR3 sequence is CSVVGGQGTFSGNTIYF. CDR3 nucleotide sequence: TGCAGCGTTGTAGGGGGACAGGGGACCTTCTCTGGAAACACCATATATTTT. The full variable domain, its missing parts supplied by reference TRBV29-1 and TRBJ1-3, is SAVISQKPSRDICQRGTSLTIQCQVDSQVTMMFWYRQQPGQSLTLIATANQGSEATYESGFVIDKFPISRPNLTFSTLTVSNMSPEDSSIYLCSVVGGQGTFSGNTIYFGEGSWLTVV.

This chain joins TRBV5-1 and TRBJ2-7, with 10 positions matching TRBD2. The CDR3 runs to 14 residues. CDR1 is SGHRS, CDR2 YFSETQ, per germline. Germline trimming cut 2 bases from V and 5 bases from J; bases unmatched to any gene: 4. The DNA for the CDR3 is TGCGCCAGCAGCTTAGTAGCGGGGGGCGACGAGCAGTACTTC. Protein product: CASSLVAGGDEQYF.

DNA of the CDR3: TGTGCCAGCAGCCCGCCCACCCGGACAGGGTCAAACACTGAAGCTTTCTTT. Its protein product is CASSPPTRTGSNTEAFF. This chain links TRBV7-9 with TRBJ1-1, with 8 bases matching TRBD1. This CDR3 comprises 17 residues. Trimming removed 5 bases from V and 2 bases from J; junction bases left unmatched: 13. Germline V gene sequence: CDR1 SEHNR, CDR2 FQNEAQ (reference sequence). Variable domain in full (rest from reference TRBV7-9 and TRBJ1-1): DTGVSQNPRHKITKRGQNVTFRCDPISEHNRLYWYRQTLGQGPEFLTYFQNEAQLEKSRLLSDRFSAERPKGSFSTLEIQRTEQGDSAMYLCASSPPTRTGSNTEAFFGQGTRLTVV.

V and J are TRBV2 and TRBJ1-2; 7 positions match TRBD1. Germline V CDR1 and CDR2: SNHLY, FYNNEI. This CDR3 has 13 residues. V was pared by 6 bases and J by 3 bases, with 4 bases of the junction left unmatched. This chain's CDR3 is CASRETGDYGYTF. The CDR3 nucleotides read TGTGCCAGCAGAGAAACAGGGGACTATGGCTACACCTTC.

This clone was found a few times. The chain carries TRBV19 and TRBJ1-1, with 12 bases that match TRBD1. The CDR3 loop spans 15 amino acids. Germline V lookup: CDR1 LNHDA, CDR2 SQIVND (reference sequence). The ends lost 5 bases at V and 0 bases at J; junction bases unmatched: 1. This chain's CDR3 is CASSGDRGLNTEAFF. The CDR3 DNA is TGTGCCAGTAGTGGGGACAGGGGGCTGAACACTGAAGCTTTCTTT.

The V and J genes are TRBV4-3 and TRBJ2-7; no clear D. Germline V gene data show CDR1 as LGHNA and CDR2 as YSLEER. The CDR3 spans 13 residues. The ends were cut back, 4 bases at V and 0 bases at J, with 7 bases in the middle. The CDR3 nucleotides read TGCGCCAGCAGCCGAGATAGCTCCTACGAGCAGTACTTC. Translating it yields CASSRDSSYEQYF.

The gene calls are TRBV6-5 and TRBJ1-2, with D unresolved. V was pared by 2 bases and J by 0 bases, with 7 bases between. This CDR3 spans 14 amino acids. The V gene's germline CDR1 is MNHEY and CDR2 SVGAGI. This CDR3 is CASSYDGANYGYTF. In nucleotides, the CDR3 is TGTGCCAGCAGTTACGATGGAGCTAACTATGGCTACACCTTC.

V gene TRBV9 combines with J gene TRBJ2-2; D is unresolved. Germline V gives CDR1 SGDLS, CDR2 YYNGEE. The CDR3 loop spans 13 amino acids. The ends were cut back, 0 bases at V and 6 bases at J, with 6 bases in the middle. In nucleotides, the CDR3 is TGTGCCAGCAGCGTAGTGTCTTCCGGGGAGCTGTTTTTT. Its protein product is CASSVVSSGELFF.